This entry lists 22 T cell receptor beta chains sequenced from one sample in a study of lymphopenia after photon versus proton radiotherapy. TCRdb's table, derived via immunoSEQ multiplex PCR, lists solely in-frame clones and lacks some. The sample shows roughly 53,000 clones, around 83% of them seen only once. The sample here was peripheral blood, taken from a patient treated with photon-based radiotherapy. The receptors stem from a man in his fifties with gastric cancer.

This clone has just a few counts. The V gene is TRBV11-1, the J gene TRBJ2-7; TRBD1 agrees at 7 bases. This CDR3 is built from 13 residues. Germline CDR1 is SGHAT and CDR2 is FQDESV (reference sequence). Losses at the gene ends were 5 bases for V and 0 bases for J; bases not matched to a gene: 1. CDR3 DNA: TGTGCCAGCAGCCACAGGGGCTCCTACGAGCAGTACTTC. This encodes CASSHRGSYEQYF.

The V and J genes are TRBV11-3 and TRBJ2-4; D not resolved. V dropped 1 base and J dropped 8 bases, with 15 bases sitting between them. This CDR3 spans 15 amino acids. Germline V gene sequence: CDR1 SGHNT, CDR2 YENEEA. CDR3 coding DNA: TGTGCCAGCAGCTTAGGTCTGGGAAAAGGAGACATTCAGTACTTC. Encoded protein: CASSLGLGKGDIQYF.

The V gene is TRBV11-2, the J gene TRBJ1-1; tentative D call: TRBD1 (6 bases). The CDR3 sequence is 11 residues long. Germline V CDR1 and CDR2: SGHAT, FQNNGV. V lost 8 bases and J lost 5, with 9 bases in between. Here the CDR3 reads CASPDRTEAFF. As DNA, the CDR3 is TGTGCCAGCCCCGACAGGACTGAAGCTTTCTTT.

This sequence joins TRBV7-8 and TRBJ2-1, with 9 positions matching TRBD2. There are 18 residues in the CDR3. Germline CDR1 reads SGHVS; CDR2 reads FQNEAQ. V lost 0 bases to trimming and J lost 4 bases; unmatched junction nucleotides: 10. The CDR3 loop reads CASSLAAGREGPYNEQFF. CDR3 in DNA: TGTGCCAGCAGCTTAGCGGCGGGGCGGGAGGGCCCTTACAATGAGCAGTTCTTC.

The chain uses TRBV29-1 and TRBJ2-3; 8 bases are shared with TRBD1. The J segment lost 10 bases and the V segment lost 4 bases, leaving 1 base of the junction unmatched. CDR1 SQVTM and CDR2 ANQGSEA come from the germline V gene. The CDR3 length is 10 residues. In DNA form, the CDR3 reads TGCAGCGTTGGGGGACAGGCGCAGTATTTT. Its protein is CSVGGQAQYF.

The gene calls are TRBV5-6 and TRBJ2-5, with D possibly being TRBD2 (5 bases). TRBJ2-7 explains the end of the DNA better; the J call may be wrong. The CDR3 is 14 residues long. Looked up from germline, CDR1 is SGHDT and CDR2 is YYEEEE. The CDR3 is CASSLELAYYEQYF. CDR3 sequence (DNA): TGTGCCAGCAGCTTGGAGTTAGCGTACTACGAGCAGTACTTC.

This chain connects TRBV15 to TRBJ2-3; unclear D gene. V was cut by 0 bases and J by 2 bases, with 6 bases left in between. The CDR3 is 14 amino acids. Per the germline V gene, CDR1 is LNHNV and CDR2 is YYDKDF (reference sequence). This chain's CDR3 is CATSRENPTDTQYF. CDR3 in DNA: TGTGCCACCAGCAGAGAGAACCCCACAGATACGCAGTATTTT.

V usage is TRBV7-9 and J usage is TRBJ1-3, with D uncertain. This CDR3 spans 16 amino acids. V lost 0 bases and J lost 0, with 9 bases in between. Germline V gives CDR1 SEHNR, CDR2 FQNEAQ (reference sequence). This CDR3 is CASSLAQPNSGNTIYF. DNA for the CDR3: TGTGCCAGCAGCTTAGCGCAGCCCAACTCTGGAAACACCATATATTTT. Filled out from reference TRBV7-9 and TRBJ1-3, the complete variable domain reads DTGVSQNPRHKITKRGQNVTFRCDPISEHNRLYWYRQTLGQGPEFLTYFQNEAQLEKSRLLSDRFSAERPKGSFSTLEIQRTEQGDSAMYLCASSLAQPNSGNTIYFGEGSWLTVV.

The V call is TRBV7-7, the J call TRBJ2-7; no reliable D call. The CDR3 has 13 residues. CDR1 SSHAT and CDR2 FNYEAQ come from the germline V gene (reference sequence). The V and J ends lost 5 bases and 1 base respectively, with 9 bases between them. CDR3 sequence: CASSLLGSYEQYF. For the CDR3, the DNA is TGTGCCAGCAGCCTTCTCGGATCCTACGAGCAGTACTTC.

This sequence joins TRBV2 and TRBJ1-1, with D uncertain. V lost 5 bases, J lost 6 bases, and 10 bases lay in between. CDR3 length: 12 amino acids. Germline loops: CDR1 SNHLY, CDR2 FYNNEI. The CDR3 nucleotides are TGTGCCAGCAGTCACCCAGCCGCTGAAGCTTTCTTT. This gives the protein CASSHPAAEAFF.

The chain carries TRBV28 and TRBJ2-1; 7 bases are shared with TRBD1. Germline trimming cut 3 bases from V and 2 bases from J; bases unmatched to any gene: 4. The CDR3 spans 15 residues. From germline, CDR1 is MDHEN and CDR2 SYDVKM. The CDR3 bases are TGTGCCAGCAGTTTTTTAGGGGGCGCCTACAATGAGCAGTTCTTC. Its protein is CASSFLGGAYNEQFF. The complete variable domain, with remaining parts taken from reference TRBV28 and TRBJ2-1, reads DVKVTQSSRYLVKRTGEKVFLECVQDMDHENMFWYRQDPGLGLRLIYFSYDVKMKEKGDIPEGYSVSREKKERFSLILESASTNQTSMYLCASSFLGGAYNEQFFGPGTRLTVL.

The rearrangement links TRBV5-1 to TRBJ1-3; 7 bases match TRBD1. The germline V gene has CDR1 SGHRS and CDR2 YFSETQ. The CDR3 is 16 amino acids. V shed 4 bases and J 4 bases; nucleotides not matched to a gene: 11. The CDR3 nucleotides are TGCGCCAGCAGCGCCCAGGGGGAATTGGGAGGAAACACCATATATTTT. This gives the protein CASSAQGELGGNTIYF.

The chain is built from TRBV5-6 and TRBJ2-2; 9 bases line up with TRBD2. Germline V gene data show CDR1 as SGHDT and CDR2 as YYEEEE. J lost 7 bases, V lost 0 bases, and 7 bases had no gene match. This CDR3 has 16 residues. DNA for the CDR3: TGTGCCAGCAGCTTGGAGGTAGCGGGAGTGGTCGGGGAGCTGTTTTTT. Protein: CASSLEVAGVVGELFF.

This clone was seen a handful of times. The rearrangement uses TRBV5-4 and TRBJ1-4, with 7 nucleotides matching TRBD1. CDR3 size: 16 residues. Germline V gives CDR1 SGHNT, CDR2 YYREEE (reference sequence). Trimming took 0 bases from V and 5 from J; bases not matched to a gene: 7. The CDR3 sequence is CASSLDPTGTNEKLFF. DNA for the CDR3: TGTGCCAGCAGCTTGGACCCGACAGGGACCAATGAAAAACTGTTTTTT.

CDR3 coding DNA: TGTGCCAGCAGCTTAGTTATGAGCCGCAAAGGGGCTGAAGCTTTCTTT. It codes for CASSLVMSRKGAEAFF. J is TRBJ1-1 and V is TRBV13, with D perhaps matching TRBD1 (5 bases). The CDR3 is 16 amino acids. Germline CDR1 is PRHDT and CDR2 is FYEKMQ (reference sequence). V lost 1 base to trimming and J lost 6 bases, with 18 bases between them.

The chain carries TRBV30 and TRBJ2-7; D call uncertain. V lost 3 bases, J lost 2 bases, and 5 bases lay in between. Germline CDR1 reads GTSNPN; CDR2 reads SVGIG (reference sequence). This CDR3 spans 11 amino acids. The CDR3 DNA is TGTGCCTGGAGACAGACCTACGAGCAGTACTTC. This translates into CAWRQTYEQYF.

This clone was recorded a few times. This chain joins TRBV28 and TRBJ2-3; the D gene is possibly TRBD2 (6 bases). Between the trimmed V and J ends, which lost 3 bases and 6 bases, there was a span of 19 bases. The germline gives CDR1 MDHEN, CDR2 SYDVKM. CDR3 length equals 16 residues. CDR3 amino acids: CASSLAAGYGVDTQYF. The CDR3, as DNA: TGTGCCAGCAGTTTGGCGGCGGGATATGGTGTGGATACGCAGTATTTT. Variable domain in full (rest from reference TRBV28 and TRBJ2-3): DVKVTQSSRYLVKRTGEKVFLECVQDMDHENMFWYRQDPGLGLRLIYFSYDVKMKEKGDIPEGYSVSREKKERFSLILESASTNQTSMYLCASSLAAGYGVDTQYFGPGTRLTVL.

The V and J genes are TRBV4-1 and TRBJ2-7; D may be TRBD1 or TRBD2 (6 bases each). Trimming removed 4 bases at V and 0 bases at J, with 13 bases between. CDR1 and CDR2 from the germline V gene are MGHRA and YSYEKL. The CDR3 length is 15 residues. The CDR3 DNA sequence: TGCGCCAGCAGCCGAGAGGAGGGGGGCTCCTACGAGCAGTACTTC. Protein: CASSREEGGSYEQYF.

The chain links TRBV7-2 to TRBJ2-1, with unresolved D. Germline V gene data show CDR1 as SGHTA and CDR2 as FQGNSA. With 1 base removed from V and 11 bases from J, the gap between germline ends came to 15 bases. The CDR3 loop spans 14 amino acids. The CDR3 spells CASSLEVAVYKQFF. CDR3 bases: TGTGCCAGCAGCTTAGAGGTGGCAGTGTATAAGCAGTTCTTC.

V gene TRBV5-1 combines with J gene TRBJ1-3, with 7 bases matching TRBD1. The CDR3 runs 15 residues. V trimming: 0 bases; J trimming: 4 bases; junction bases outside the gene matches: 4. Germline V CDR1 and CDR2: SGHRS, YFSETQ. CDR3 nucleotide sequence: TGCGCCAGCAGCTTGGACAGGGGCACAGGAAACACCATATATTTT. Protein product: CASSLDRGTGNTIYF.

The rearrangement uses TRBV5-5 and TRBJ1-2; D is possibly TRBD1 (5 bases). Germline V gene sequence: CDR1 SGHKS, CDR2 YYEKEE (reference sequence). V was trimmed by 0 bases and J by 4 bases, leaving 22 bases between them. This CDR3 contains 18 residues. The CDR3 DNA reads TGTGCCAGCAGCTTGGGTAGACCGGGACCGCGCTATGTCTATGGCTACACCTTC. It translates to CASSLGRPGPRYVYGYTF.

The chain links TRBV7-9 to TRBJ1-4; 7 nucleotides match TRBD1. The germline CDR1 and CDR2 sequences are SEHNR and FQNEAQ (reference sequence). The CDR3 totals 14 residues. V lost 4 bases, J lost 4 bases, and 3 bases stayed unmatched. The CDR3 coding sequence is TGTGCCAGCAGCTCATCAGGGGGTAATGAAAAACTGTTTTTT. The encoded protein is CASSSSGGNEKLFF.